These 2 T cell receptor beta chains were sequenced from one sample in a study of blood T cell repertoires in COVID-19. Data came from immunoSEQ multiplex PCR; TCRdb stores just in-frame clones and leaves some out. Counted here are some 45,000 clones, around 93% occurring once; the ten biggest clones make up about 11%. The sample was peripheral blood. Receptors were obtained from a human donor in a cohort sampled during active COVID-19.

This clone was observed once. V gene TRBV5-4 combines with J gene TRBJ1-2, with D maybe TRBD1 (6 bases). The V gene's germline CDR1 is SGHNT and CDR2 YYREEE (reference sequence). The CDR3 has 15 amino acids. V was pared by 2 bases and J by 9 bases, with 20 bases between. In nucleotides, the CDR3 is TGTGCCAGCAGCTTTGGGCTCAGGGGAACGTATAGCTACACCTTC. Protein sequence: CASSFGLRGTYSYTF.

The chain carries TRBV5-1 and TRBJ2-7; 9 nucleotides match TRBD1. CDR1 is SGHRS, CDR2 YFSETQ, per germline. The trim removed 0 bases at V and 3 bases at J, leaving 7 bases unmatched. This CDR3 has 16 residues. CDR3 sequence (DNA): TGCGCCAGCAGCTTGGCGGGGACAGGGAGGTACTACGAGCAGTACTTC. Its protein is CASSLAGTGRYYEQYF.